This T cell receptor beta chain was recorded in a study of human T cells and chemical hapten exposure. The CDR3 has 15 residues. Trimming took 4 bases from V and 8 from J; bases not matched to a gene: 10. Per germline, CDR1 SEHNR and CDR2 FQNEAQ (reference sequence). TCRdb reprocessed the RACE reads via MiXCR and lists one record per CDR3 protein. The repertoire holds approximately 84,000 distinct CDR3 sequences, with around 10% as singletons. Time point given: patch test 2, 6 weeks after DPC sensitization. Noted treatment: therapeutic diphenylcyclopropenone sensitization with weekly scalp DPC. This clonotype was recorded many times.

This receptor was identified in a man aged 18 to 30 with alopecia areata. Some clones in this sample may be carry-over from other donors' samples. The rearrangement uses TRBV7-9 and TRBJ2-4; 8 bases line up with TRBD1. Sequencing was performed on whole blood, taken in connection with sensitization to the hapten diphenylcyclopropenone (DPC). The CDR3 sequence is CASSSRTGGSDIQYF. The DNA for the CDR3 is TGTGCCAGCAGCTCGCGTACAGGGGGATCAGACATTCAGTACTTC.